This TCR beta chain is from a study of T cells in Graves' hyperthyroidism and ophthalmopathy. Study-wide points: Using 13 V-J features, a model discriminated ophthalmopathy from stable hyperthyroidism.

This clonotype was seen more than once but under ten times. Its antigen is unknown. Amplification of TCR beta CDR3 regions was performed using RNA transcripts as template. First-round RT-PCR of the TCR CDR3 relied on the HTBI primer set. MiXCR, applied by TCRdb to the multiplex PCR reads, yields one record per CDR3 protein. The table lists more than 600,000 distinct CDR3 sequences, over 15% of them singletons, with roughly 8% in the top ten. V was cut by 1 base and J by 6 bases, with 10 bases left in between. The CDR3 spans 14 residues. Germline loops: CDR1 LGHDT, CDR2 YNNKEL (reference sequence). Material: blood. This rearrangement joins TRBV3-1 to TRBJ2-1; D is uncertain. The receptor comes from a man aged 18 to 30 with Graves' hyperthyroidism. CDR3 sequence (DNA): TGTGCCAGCAGCCAAGGGATTTACCCCAATGAGCAGTTCTTC. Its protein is CASSQGIYPNEQFF.